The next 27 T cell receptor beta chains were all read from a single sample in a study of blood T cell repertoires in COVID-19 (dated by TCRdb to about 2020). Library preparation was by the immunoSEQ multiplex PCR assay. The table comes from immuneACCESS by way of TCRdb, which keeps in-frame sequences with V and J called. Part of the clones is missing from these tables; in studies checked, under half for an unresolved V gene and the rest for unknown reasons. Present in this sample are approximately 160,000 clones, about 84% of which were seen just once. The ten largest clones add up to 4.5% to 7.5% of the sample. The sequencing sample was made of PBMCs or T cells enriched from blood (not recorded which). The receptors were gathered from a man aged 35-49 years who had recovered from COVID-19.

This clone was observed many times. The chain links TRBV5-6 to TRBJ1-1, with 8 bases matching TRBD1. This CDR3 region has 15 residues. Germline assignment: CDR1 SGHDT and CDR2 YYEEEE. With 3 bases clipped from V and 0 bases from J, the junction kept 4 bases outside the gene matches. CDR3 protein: CASSWRTGLNTEAFF. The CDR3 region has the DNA TGTGCCAGCAGCTGGAGGACAGGGCTGAACACTGAAGCTTTCTTT.

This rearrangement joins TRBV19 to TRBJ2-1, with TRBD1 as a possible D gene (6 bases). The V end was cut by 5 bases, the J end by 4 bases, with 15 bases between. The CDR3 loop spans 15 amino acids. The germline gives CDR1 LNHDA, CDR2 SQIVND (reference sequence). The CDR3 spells CASSGGPGLYNEQFF. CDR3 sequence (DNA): TGTGCCAGTAGTGGGGGCCCGGGGCTATACAATGAGCAGTTCTTC.

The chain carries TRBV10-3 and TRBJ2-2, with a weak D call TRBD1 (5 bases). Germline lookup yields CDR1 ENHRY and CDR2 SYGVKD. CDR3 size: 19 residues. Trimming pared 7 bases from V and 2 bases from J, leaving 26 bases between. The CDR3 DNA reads TGTGCCATCAATGATCCGGACGCGGACAACGAAATTAACACCGGGGAGCTGTTTTTT. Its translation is CAINDPDADNEINTGELFF.

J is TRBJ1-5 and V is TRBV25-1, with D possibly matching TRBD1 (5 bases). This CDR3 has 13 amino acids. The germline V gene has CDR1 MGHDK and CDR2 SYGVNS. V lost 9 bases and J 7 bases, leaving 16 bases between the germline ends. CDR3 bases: TGTGCCAGTGTGGGGGGACCGGGACAGCCCCAGCATTTT. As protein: CASVGGPGQPQHF.

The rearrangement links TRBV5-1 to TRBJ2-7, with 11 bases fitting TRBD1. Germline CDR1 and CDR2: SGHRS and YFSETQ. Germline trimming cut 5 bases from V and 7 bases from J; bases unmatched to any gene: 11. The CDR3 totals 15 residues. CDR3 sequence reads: CASSLTPGQGGEQYF. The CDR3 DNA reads TGCGCCAGCAGTCTTACTCCGGGACAGGGGGGAGAGCAGTACTTC.

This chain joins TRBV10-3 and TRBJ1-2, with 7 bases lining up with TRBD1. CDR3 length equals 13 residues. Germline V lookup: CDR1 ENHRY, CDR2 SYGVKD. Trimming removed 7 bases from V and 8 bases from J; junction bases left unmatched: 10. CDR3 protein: CAIKVEGARGYTF. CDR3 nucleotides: TGTGCCATCAAGGTCGAGGGGGCGAGGGGCTACACCTTC.

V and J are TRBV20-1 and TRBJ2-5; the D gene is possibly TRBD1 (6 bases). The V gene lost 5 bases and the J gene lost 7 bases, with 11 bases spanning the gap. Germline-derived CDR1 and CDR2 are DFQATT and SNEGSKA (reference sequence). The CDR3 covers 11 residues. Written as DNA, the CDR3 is TGCAGTGCTGACAAACAGGGGACCCAGTACTTC. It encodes CSADKQGTQYF.

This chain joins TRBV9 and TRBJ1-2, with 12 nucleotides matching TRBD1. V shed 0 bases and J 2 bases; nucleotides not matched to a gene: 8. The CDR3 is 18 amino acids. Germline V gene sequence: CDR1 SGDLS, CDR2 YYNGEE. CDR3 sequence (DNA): TGTGCCAGCAGCGTAGGTTCCCACGGGACAGGGGGCAACTATGGCTACACCTTC. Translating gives CASSVGSHGTGGNYGYTF.

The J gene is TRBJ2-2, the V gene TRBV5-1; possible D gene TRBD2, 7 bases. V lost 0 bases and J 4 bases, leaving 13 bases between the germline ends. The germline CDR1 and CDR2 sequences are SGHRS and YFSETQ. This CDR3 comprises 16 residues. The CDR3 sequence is CASSLAGGTLTGELFF. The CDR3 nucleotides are TGCGCCAGCAGCTTGGCGGGGGGCACGCTCACCGGGGAGCTGTTTTTT.

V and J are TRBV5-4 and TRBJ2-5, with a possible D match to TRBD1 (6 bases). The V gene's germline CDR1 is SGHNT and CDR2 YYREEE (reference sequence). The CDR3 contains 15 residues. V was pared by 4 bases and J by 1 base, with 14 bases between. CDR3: CASSQNRVFQETQYF. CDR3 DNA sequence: TGTGCCAGCAGCCAGAACAGGGTGTTCCAAGAGACCCAGTACTTC.

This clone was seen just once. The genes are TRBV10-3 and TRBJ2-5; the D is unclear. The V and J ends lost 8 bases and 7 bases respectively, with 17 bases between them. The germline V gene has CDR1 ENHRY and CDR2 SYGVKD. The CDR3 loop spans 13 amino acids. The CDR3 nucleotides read TGTGCCATCTGCTCGGCCGCAAAGCGGACCCAGTACTTC. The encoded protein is CAICSAAKRTQYF.

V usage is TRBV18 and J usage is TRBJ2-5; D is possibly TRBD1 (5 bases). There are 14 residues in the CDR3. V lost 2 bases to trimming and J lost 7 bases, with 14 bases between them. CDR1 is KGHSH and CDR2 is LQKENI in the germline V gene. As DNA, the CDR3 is TGTGCCAGCTCACCAGACAGCGCCTCAAGGACCCAGTACTTC. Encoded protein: CASSPDSASRTQYF. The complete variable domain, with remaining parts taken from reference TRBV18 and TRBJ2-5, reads NAGVMQNPRHLVRRRGQEARLRCSPMKGHSHVYWYRQLPEEGLKFMVYLQKENIIDESGMPKERFSAEFPKEGPSILRIQQVVRGDSAAYFCASSPDSASRTQYFGPGTRLLVL.

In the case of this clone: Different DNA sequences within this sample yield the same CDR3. The CDR3 sequence: CASSTGATSGNTIYF. The CDR3 nucleotides read TGTGCCAGTAGTACAGGGGCGACCTCTGGAAACACCATATATTTT. V gene TRBV19 combines with J gene TRBJ1-3; the D gene is possibly TRBD1 (6 bases). Germline CDR1 and CDR2: LNHDA and SQIVND (reference sequence). With 4 bases removed from V and 0 bases from J, the gap between germline ends came to 10 bases. CDR3 length equals 15 residues.

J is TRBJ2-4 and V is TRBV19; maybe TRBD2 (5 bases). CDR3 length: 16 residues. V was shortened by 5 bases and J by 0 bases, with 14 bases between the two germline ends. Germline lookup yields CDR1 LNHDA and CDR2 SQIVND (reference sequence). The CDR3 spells CASSPGLGIAKNIQYF. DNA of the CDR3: TGTGCCAGTAGTCCCGGACTGGGGATAGCCAAAAACATTCAGTACTTC.

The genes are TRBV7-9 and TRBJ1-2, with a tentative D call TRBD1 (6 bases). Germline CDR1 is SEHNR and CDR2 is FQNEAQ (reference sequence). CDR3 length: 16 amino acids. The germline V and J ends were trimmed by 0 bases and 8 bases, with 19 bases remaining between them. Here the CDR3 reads CASSLALGGPLGGYTF. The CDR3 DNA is TGTGCCAGCAGCTTAGCCCTCGGGGGGCCGCTGGGCGGCTACACCTTC.

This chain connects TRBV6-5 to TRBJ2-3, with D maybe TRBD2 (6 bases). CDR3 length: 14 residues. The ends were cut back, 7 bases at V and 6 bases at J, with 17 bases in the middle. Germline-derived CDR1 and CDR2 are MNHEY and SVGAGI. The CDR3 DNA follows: TGTGCCAGCAAAACGGAGGGCAGGGCGGATACGCAGTATTTT. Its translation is CASKTEGRADTQYF.

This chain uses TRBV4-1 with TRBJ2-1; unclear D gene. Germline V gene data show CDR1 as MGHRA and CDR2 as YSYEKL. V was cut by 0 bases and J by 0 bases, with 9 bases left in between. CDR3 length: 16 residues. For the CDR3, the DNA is TGCGCCAGCAGCCAAGATGGCCACATCTCCTACAATGAGCAGTTCTTC. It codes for CASSQDGHISYNEQFF.

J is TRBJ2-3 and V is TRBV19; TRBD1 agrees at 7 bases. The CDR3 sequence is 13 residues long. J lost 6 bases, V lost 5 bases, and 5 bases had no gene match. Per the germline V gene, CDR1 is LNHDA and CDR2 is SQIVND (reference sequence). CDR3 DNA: TGTGCCAGTAGTCCGACAGGGACGGATACGCAGTATTTT. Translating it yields CASSPTGTDTQYF. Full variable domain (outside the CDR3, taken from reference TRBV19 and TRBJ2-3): DGGITQSPKYLFRKEGQNVTLSCEQNLNHDAMYWYRQDPGQGLRLIYYSQIVNDFQKGDIAEGYSVSREKKESFPLTVTSAQKNPTAFYLCASSPTGTDTQYFGPGTRLTVL.

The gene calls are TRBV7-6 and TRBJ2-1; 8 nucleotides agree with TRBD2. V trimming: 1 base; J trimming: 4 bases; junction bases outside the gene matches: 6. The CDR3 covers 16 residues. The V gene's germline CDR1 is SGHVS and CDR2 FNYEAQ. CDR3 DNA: TGTGCCAGCAGCTTAGGGGTCGGACTAGCTTACAATGAGCAGTTCTTC. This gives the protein CASSLGVGLAYNEQFF.

CDR3: CASSVAPTGRQETQYF. The CDR3 DNA is TGTGCCAGCAGCGTAGCCCCTACAGGGAGACAAGAGACCCAGTACTTC. The genes are TRBV9 and TRBJ2-5; the D gene is possibly TRBD1 (6 bases). The CDR3 has 16 residues. Germline V CDR1 and CDR2: SGDLS, YYNGEE. Trimming stripped 0 bases from V and 2 bases from J, with 14 bases between.

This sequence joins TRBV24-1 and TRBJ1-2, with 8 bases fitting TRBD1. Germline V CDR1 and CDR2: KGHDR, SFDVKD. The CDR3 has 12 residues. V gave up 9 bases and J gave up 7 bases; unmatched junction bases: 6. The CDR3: CATEDRAGGYTF. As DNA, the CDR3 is TGTGCCACCGAGGACAGGGCGGGTGGCTACACCTTC.

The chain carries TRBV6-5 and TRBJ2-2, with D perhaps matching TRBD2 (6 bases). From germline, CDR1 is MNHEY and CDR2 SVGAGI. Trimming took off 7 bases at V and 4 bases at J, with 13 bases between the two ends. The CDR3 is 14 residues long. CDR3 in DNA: TGTGCCAGCATGAGCAATAGCGGCACCGGGGAGCTGTTTTTT. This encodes CASMSNSGTGELFF.

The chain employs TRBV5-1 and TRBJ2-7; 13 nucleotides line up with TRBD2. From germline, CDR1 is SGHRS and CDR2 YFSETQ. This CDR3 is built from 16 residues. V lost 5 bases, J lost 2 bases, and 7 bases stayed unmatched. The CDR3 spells CASRRTSGGVAYEQYF. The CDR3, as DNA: TGCGCCAGCAGACGGACTAGCGGGGGTGTAGCCTACGAGCAGTACTTC.

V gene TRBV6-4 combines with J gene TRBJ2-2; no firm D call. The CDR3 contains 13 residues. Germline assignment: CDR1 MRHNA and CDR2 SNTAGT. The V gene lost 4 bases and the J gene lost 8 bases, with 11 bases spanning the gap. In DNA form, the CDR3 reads TGTGCCAGCAGTGTCGGAGAATCGGGGGAGCTGTTTTTT. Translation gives CASSVGESGELFF.

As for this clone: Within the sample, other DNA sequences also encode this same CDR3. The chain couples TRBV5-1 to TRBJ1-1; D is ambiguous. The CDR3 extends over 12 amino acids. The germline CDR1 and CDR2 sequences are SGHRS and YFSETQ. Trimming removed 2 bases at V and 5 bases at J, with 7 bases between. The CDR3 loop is CASSFGGTEAFF. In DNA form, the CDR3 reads TGCGCCAGCAGCTTCGGCGGAACTGAAGCTTTCTTT.

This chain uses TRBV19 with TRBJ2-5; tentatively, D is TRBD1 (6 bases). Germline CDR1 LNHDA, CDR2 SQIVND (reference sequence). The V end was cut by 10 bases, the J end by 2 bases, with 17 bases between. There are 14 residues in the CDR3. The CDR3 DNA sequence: TGTGCCACCTCAACACAGGGATTTCAAGAGACCCAGTACTTC. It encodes CATSTQGFQETQYF.

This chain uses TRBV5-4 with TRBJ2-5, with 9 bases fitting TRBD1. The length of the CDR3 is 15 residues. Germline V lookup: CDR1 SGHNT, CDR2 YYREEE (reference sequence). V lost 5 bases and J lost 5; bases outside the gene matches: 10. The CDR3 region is CASSSPTGGQETQYF. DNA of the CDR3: TGTGCCAGCAGTTCTCCGACAGGGGGTCAGGAGACCCAGTACTTC.